Here is one T cell receptor (beta chain) with its context. Its target is not known. The data belong to a study of OX40 agonist ivuxolimab in advanced cancers. At the level of the study: The study enrolled dose-escalation patients with hepatocellular carcinoma, melanoma, renal cell or head and neck cancer. Cohort: 75% to 90% men, mean age approximately 60, aged about 20 to 80.

The CDR3 is 15 amino acids. V was cut by 7 bases and J by 12 bases, with 25 bases left in between. From germline, CDR1 is SGHTA and CDR2 FQGNSA. Regarding the study as a whole: With doses of 0.1 to 3.0 mg/kg, CD4+ and CD8+ blood T cells had undergone clonal expansion by week 6. In the expanded peripheral T cells, antigen specificity was never determined.

The data were produced by immunoSEQ multiplex PCR, yet TCRdb's version contains in-frame clones alone and is incomplete. The sample lists tens of thousands of clones, 70% to 90% seen once, with roughly 29% in the top ten. The clonotype originates from an adult with an advanced solid tumor such as melanoma, head and neck, liver or kidney cancer. Sequences were derived from CD4+ or CD8+ T cells sorted from blood, sampled in a trial of the OX40 agonist ivuxolimab. This chain uses TRBV7-2 with TRBJ2-1, with D possibly matching TRBD2 (6 bases). DNA for the CDR3: TGTGCCAGCACGGATGGGCTAGCGTTAAGCCTTGGGCAGTTCTTC. Its protein product is CASTDGLALSLGQFF.